This T cell receptor beta chain stems from a study of T cells expressing NK-cell markers. Overall study context: Sequenced donors, eight in total, included seven who were HCMV-seropositive and one who was seronegative. Study results and limitations: Similarly, these clonotypes led the CD3+CD56-NKG2C+ fraction as well in several donors.

To note about this clonotype: Antigen: not known.

With the 5' RACE reads reprocessed, TCRdb shows one record per CDR3 protein and no DNA. The listing contains 300,000 to 450,000 distinct CDR3 sequences. The TCR comes from a man aged 18 to 69 in good health. The specimen sequenced was blood T cells: a sorted CD56 or NKG2C T cell subset, CD4+ or CD8+ T cells, or bulk PBMC T cells (not recorded which).

This chain's CDR3 is CATSDLVAEETQYF. The V call is TRBV24-1, the J call TRBJ2-5. The germline CDR1 and CDR2 sequences are KGHDR and SFDVKD. The CDR3 has 14 amino acids.